This T cell receptor (beta chain) was sequenced during a study of response to subunit inactivated influenza vaccine. CDR1 is SGHDN and CDR2 is FVKESK in the germline V gene. V was clipped by 0 bases and J by 4 bases; unmatched bases: 15. The CDR3 is made up of 20 amino acids. Notes on this clonotype: The antigen is unknown.

Using its own MiXCR run on the RT-PCR reads, TCRdb lists one record per CDR3 protein. Among more than 400,000 distinct CDR3 sequences listed, approximately 11% were seen once. Study outcomes and limitations: The authors suggested that few new T cells are recruited per seasonal influenza vaccination.

This sequence originates from a man aged 50-60 years who received an inactivated influenza vaccine. The chain recombines TRBV14 with TRBJ2-1, with 10 bases aligning to TRBD1. The sequenced sample was PBMCs from blood, obtained about 40 days after vaccination. The CDR3 DNA follows: TGTGCCAGCAGCCAAGAATCGGGACAGGGGCCCTATTACCCTTACAATGAGCAGTTCTTC. Translating gives CASSQESGQGPYYPYNEQFF.